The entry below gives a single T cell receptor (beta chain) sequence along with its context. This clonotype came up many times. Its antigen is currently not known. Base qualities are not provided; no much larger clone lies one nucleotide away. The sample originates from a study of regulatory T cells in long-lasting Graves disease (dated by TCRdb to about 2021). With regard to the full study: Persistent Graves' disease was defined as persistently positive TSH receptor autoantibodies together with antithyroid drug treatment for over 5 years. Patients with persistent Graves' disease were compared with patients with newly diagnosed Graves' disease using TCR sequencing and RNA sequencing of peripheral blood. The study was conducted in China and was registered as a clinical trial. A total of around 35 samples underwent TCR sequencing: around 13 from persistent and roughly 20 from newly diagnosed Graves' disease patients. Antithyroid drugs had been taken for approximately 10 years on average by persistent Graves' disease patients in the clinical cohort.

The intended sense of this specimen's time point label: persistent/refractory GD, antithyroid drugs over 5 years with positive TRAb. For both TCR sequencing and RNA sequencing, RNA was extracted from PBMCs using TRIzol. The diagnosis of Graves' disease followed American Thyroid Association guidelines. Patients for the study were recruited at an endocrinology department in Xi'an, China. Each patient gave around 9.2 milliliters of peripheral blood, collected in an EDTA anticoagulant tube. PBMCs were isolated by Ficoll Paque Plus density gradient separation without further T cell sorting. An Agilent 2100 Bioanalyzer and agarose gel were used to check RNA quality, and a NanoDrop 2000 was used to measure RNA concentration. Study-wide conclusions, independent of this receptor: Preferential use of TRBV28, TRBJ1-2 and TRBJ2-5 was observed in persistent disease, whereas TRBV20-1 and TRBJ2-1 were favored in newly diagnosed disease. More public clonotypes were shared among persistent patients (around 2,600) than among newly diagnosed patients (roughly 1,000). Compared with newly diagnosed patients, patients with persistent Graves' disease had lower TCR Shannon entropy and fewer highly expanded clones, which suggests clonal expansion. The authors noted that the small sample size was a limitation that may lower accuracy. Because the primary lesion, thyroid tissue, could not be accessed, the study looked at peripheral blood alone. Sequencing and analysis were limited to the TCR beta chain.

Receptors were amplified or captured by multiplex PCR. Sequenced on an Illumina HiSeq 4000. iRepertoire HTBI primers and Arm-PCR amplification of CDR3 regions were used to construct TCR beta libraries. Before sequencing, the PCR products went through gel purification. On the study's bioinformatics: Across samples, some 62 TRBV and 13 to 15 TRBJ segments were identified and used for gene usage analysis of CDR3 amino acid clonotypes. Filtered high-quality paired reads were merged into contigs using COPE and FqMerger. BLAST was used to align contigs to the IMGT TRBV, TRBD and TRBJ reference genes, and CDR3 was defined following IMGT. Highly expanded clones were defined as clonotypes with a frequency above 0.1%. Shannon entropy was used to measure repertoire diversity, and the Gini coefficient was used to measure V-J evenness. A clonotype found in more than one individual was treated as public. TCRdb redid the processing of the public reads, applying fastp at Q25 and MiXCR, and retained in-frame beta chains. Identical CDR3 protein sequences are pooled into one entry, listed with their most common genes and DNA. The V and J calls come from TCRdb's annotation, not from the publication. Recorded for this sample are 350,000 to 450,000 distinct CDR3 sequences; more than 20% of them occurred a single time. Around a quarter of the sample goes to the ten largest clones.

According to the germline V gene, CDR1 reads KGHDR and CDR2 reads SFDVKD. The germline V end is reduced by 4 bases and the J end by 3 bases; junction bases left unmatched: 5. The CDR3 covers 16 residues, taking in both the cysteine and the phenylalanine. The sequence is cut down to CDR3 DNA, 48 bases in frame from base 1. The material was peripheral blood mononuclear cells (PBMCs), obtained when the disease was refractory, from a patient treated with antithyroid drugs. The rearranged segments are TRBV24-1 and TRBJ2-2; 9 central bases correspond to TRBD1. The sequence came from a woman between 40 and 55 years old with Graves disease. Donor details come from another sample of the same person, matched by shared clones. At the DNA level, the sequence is TGTGCCACCAGTGACTCCGGGACAGGGTACACCGGGGAGCTGTTTTTT. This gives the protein CATSDSGTGYTGELFF.